This TCR beta chain was identified in a study of blood T cell repertoires in COVID-19. Sequenced by immunoSEQ multiplex PCR; TCRdb stores in-frame clones only, minus some. The table shows some 150,000 clones, with roughly 80% occurring only once. The CDR3 extends over 15 amino acids. Germline V lookup: CDR1 SNHLY, CDR2 FYNNEI. J gave up 7 bases and V 5 bases, and 8 bases lay outside the gene matches. This clone was counted a single time. Sequenced sample: peripheral blood. The receptor's source is a woman aged 55 to 70 with COVID-19, enrolled during active disease. The J gene is TRBJ1-4, the V gene TRBV2, with 9 bases aligning to TRBD1. CDR3 in amino acids: CASSSSGTGIEKLFF. CDR3 in DNA: TGTGCCAGCAGTTCTTCCGGGACAGGGATTGAAAAACTGTTTTTT. The complete variable domain, with remaining parts taken from reference TRBV2 and TRBJ1-4, reads EPEVTQTPSHQVTQMGQEVILRCVPISNHLYFYWYRQILGQKVEFLVSFYNNEISEKSEIFDDQFSVERPDGSNFTLKIRSTKLEDSAMYFCASSSSGTGIEKLFFGSGTQLSVL.